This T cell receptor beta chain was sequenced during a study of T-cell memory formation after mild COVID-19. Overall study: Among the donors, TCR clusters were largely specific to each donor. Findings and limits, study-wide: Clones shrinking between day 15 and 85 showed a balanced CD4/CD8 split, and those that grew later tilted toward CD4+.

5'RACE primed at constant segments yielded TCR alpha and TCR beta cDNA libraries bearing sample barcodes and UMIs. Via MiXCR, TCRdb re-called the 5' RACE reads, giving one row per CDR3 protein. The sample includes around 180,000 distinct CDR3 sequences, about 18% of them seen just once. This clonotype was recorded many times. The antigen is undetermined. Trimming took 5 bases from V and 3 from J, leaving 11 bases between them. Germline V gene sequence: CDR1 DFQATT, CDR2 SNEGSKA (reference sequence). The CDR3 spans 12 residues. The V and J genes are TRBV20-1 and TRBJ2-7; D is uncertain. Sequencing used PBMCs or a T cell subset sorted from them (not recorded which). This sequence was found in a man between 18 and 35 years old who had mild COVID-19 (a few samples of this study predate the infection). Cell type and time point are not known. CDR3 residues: CSAHYSLYEQYF. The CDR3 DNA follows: TGCAGTGCTCACTATTCTCTCTACGAGCAGTACTTC.